This T cell receptor beta chain is from a study of blood T cell repertoires in COVID-19. Original processing methods: Scientists estimated how many nucleated cells there were by amplifying reference gene primers. Some clones are missing from TCRdb's copy, which holds only in-frame ones; the method was immunoSEQ multiplex PCR. The V and J calls and clone size come from that table; D and trimming were worked out from the DNA. The repertoire includes around 240,000 clones, approximately 84% of them detected once, and 3% to 3.5% sits in the top ten. This sequence was found in a woman aged 25-40 years who had recovered from COVID-19. Specimen: peripheral blood.

The CDR3 loop is CASSPEGSASRETQYF. Written as DNA, the CDR3 is TGTGCCAGCAGCCCCGAAGGGAGTGCTAGCAGAGAGACCCAGTACTTC. The V gene is TRBV7-9, the J gene TRBJ2-5; the D gene is possibly TRBD2 (5 bases). The V gene's germline CDR1 is SEHNR and CDR2 FQNEAQ (reference sequence). The CDR3 contains 16 residues. Trimming took 5 bases from V and 4 from J, leaving 20 bases between them.